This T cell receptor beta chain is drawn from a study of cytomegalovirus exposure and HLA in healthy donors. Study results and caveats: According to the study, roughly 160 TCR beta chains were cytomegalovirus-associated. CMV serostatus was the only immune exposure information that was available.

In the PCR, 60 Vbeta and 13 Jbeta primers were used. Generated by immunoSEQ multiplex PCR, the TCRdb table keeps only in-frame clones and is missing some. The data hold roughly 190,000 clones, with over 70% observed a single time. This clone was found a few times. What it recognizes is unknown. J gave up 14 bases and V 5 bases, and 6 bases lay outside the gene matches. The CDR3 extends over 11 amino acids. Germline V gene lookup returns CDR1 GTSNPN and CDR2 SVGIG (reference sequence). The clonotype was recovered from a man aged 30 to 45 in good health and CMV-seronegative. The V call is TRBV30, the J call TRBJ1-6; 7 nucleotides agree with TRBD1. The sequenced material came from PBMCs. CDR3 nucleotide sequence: TGTGCCTGGGAAGGACAGGAGTCCCTCCACTTT. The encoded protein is CAWEGQESLHF. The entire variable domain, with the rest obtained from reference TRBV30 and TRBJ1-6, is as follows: SQTIHQWPATLVQPVGSPLSLECTVEGTSNPNLYWYRQAAGRGLQLLFYSVGIGQISSEVPQNLSASRPQDRQFILSSKKLLLSDSGFYLCAWEGQESLHFGNGTRLTVT.